This entry features one T cell receptor (beta chain) sequence. This specimen comes from a study of blood T cell repertoires in COVID-19. Generated by immunoSEQ multiplex PCR, the TCRdb table keeps only in-frame clones and is missing some. Of around 120,000 clones in the sample, 55% to 75% were seen once. The CDR3 length is 13 residues. Germline V gene lookup returns CDR1 MNHEY and CDR2 SVGEGT. V dropped 2 bases and J dropped 6 bases, with 5 bases sitting between them. The sequenced material came from peripheral blood. The chain uses TRBV6-2 or TRBV6-3 and TRBJ1-6, with D tentatively TRBD1 (5 bases). This TCR was recovered from a woman in her 70s with acute or convalescent COVID-19. The CDR3 region is CASSYDSNSPLHF. The CDR3 DNA sequence: TGTGCCAGCAGTTACGACAGTAATTCACCCCTCCACTTT.